These 18 T cell receptor beta chains came from one sample sequenced in a study of cytomegalovirus exposure and HLA in healthy donors (dated by TCRdb to about 2017). The method was the immunoSEQ multiplex PCR assay. For the multiplex PCR, a mixture combining 60 forward primers for TCR Vbeta segments and 13 reverse primers for TCR Jbeta segments was used. As stored in TCRdb, this immuneACCESS dataset retains in-frame rearrangements with V and J assigned. A fraction of the clones does not appear; measured against another copy, unresolved V genes explain less than half of the discrepancy, and the remainder lacks a known reason. The sample yields 100,000 or so clones; more than 65% were counted once. The top ten clonotypes cover approximately 3.6% of the sample. Sequenced input: PBMCs. These receptors all come from a woman in her forties or fifties in good health and CMV-seropositive.

The chain is built from TRBV19 and TRBJ2-1; 13 nucleotides align to TRBD2. J was trimmed by 8 bases and V by 8 bases; bases with no gene match: 6. Germline assignment: CDR1 LNHDA and CDR2 SQIVND (reference sequence). The CDR3 runs 14 residues. The CDR3 is CASRTSGRLDEQFF. The CDR3 DNA sequence: TGTGCCAGTCGGACTAGCGGGAGACTCGATGAGCAGTTCTTC.

The CDR3: CASSLSGEDYGYTF. In DNA, the CDR3 is TGTGCCAGCAGCCTCTCAGGGGAAGACTATGGCTACACCTTC. V is TRBV21-1 and J is TRBJ1-2; the table's TRBD1 call for D was not verified on the DNA. TRBV21-1 is tagged as a pseudogene. The CDR3 sequence is 14 residues long.

J is TRBJ2-5 and V is TRBV27, with a weak D call TRBD2 (5 bases). CDR3 size: 14 residues. Germline values: CDR1 MNHEY, CDR2 SMNVEV (reference sequence). The V end was cut by 4 bases, the J end by 5 bases, with 14 bases between. CDR3 amino acids: CASSSHGVWETQYF. The CDR3 DNA is TGTGCCAGCAGTTCCCACGGGGTCTGGGAGACCCAGTACTTC.

This chain uses TRBV27 with TRBJ1-5; 7 bases match TRBD1. Germline V gives CDR1 MNHEY, CDR2 SMNVEV (reference sequence). This CDR3 has 15 residues. Trimming removed 2 bases from V and 6 bases from J; junction bases left unmatched: 7. The CDR3 is CASSLEGAGGQPQHF. CDR3 coding DNA: TGTGCCAGCAGTTTAGAAGGGGCAGGGGGTCAGCCCCAGCATTTT.

The genes are TRBV7-9 and TRBJ2-7, with D tentatively TRBD2 (6 bases). This CDR3 is built from 12 residues. V was pared by 6 bases and J by 3 bases, with 9 bases between. Germline V CDR1 and CDR2: SEHNR, FQNEAQ (reference sequence). CDR3 DNA sequence: TGTGCCAGCAGAGCCGGGGGCTACGAGCAGTACTTC. Amino acids: CASRAGGYEQYF.

The CDR3, as DNA: TGCGCCAGCAAGGGGCCTATCGAGCAGTACTTC. Its protein product is CASKGPIEQYF. The chain uses TRBV4-1 and TRBJ2-5; D is possibly TRBD1 (5 bases). The J call may be in error: the DNA end matches TRBJ2-7 better. Per the germline V gene, CDR1 is MGHRA and CDR2 is YSYEKL. This CDR3 spans 11 amino acids.

The chain employs TRBV2 and TRBJ1-4; D call uncertain. The germline CDR1 and CDR2 sequences are SNHLY and FYNNEI. Trimming took off 7 bases at V and 0 bases at J, with 6 bases between the two ends. The CDR3 has 13 residues. CDR3 protein: CASNGATNEKLFF. The CDR3 bases are TGTGCCAGCAATGGAGCAACTAATGAAAAACTGTTTTTT.

This chain connects TRBV6-6 to TRBJ2-2; D remains unclear. Germline CDR1 is MNHNY and CDR2 is SVGAGI (reference sequence). Trimming removed 2 bases at V and 5 bases at J, with 3 bases between. The CDR3 sequence is 12 residues long. CDR3 protein: CASSYQTGELFF. CDR3 bases: TGTGCCAGCAGTTACCAGACCGGGGAGCTGTTTTTT.

The chain joins TRBV9 to TRBJ1-5, with 7 bases aligning to TRBD1. This CDR3 has 15 amino acids. After removal of 4 bases from V and 0 bases from J, the junction contained 4 bases not matched to a gene. Germline CDR1 reads SGDLS; CDR2 reads YYNGEE. The CDR3 reads CASSLTGYSNQPQHF. The DNA of the CDR3 is TGTGCCAGCAGCTTGACAGGGTATAGCAATCAGCCCCAGCATTTT.

J is TRBJ1-1 and V is TRBV7-9, with D unresolved. CDR1 is SEHNR and CDR2 is FQNEAQ in the germline V gene (reference sequence). Trimming removed 1 base at V and 11 bases at J, with 11 bases between. The CDR3 covers 12 residues. The CDR3 spells CASSLDRGRAFF. CDR3 nucleotide sequence: TGTGCCAGCAGCTTAGACCGGGGTAGGGCTTTCTTT.

The J gene is TRBJ1-5, the V gene TRBV10-3; the D gene is possibly TRBD1 (5 bases). CDR3 size: 13 residues. Trimming shortened V by 2 bases and J by 5 bases, and 7 bases separated the two germline ends. The germline V gene encodes CDR1 ENHRY and CDR2 SYGVKD. CDR3 region: CAISEDSYQPQHF. DNA of the CDR3: TGTGCCATCAGTGAGGACAGCTATCAGCCCCAGCATTTT.

The chain joins TRBV10-2 to TRBJ2-1; D is uncertain. The CDR3 runs 13 residues. V was clipped by 6 bases and J by 0 bases, with 6 bases between them. CDR1 WSHSY and CDR2 SAAADI come from the germline V gene. CDR3 protein: CASRPVSYNEQFF. CDR3 nucleotide sequence: TGCGCCAGCAGACCAGTCTCCTACAATGAGCAGTTCTTC.

This clone was counted between two and nine times. The chain recombines TRBV19 with TRBJ2-1; 11 nucleotides align to TRBD2. CDR3 length: 16 amino acids. Germline-derived CDR1 and CDR2 are LNHDA and SQIVND (reference sequence). The J segment lost 7 bases and the V segment lost 3 bases, leaving 8 bases of the junction unmatched. The CDR3 reads CASSISLAGGINEQFF. The CDR3 nucleotides read TGTGCCAGTAGTATCTCTCTAGCGGGAGGAATAAATGAGCAGTTCTTC.

The chain is built from TRBV27 and TRBJ2-1, with TRBD1 matching 10 bases. This CDR3 spans 15 amino acids. Germline V CDR1 and CDR2: MNHEY, SMNVEV (reference sequence). Trimming cost V 2 bases and J 6 bases; bases outside gene matches: 4. This CDR3 is CASSLQGTGANEQFF. In nucleotides, the CDR3 is TGTGCCAGCAGTTTACAAGGGACAGGGGCCAATGAGCAGTTCTTC.

This sequence joins TRBV2 and TRBJ1-2; TRBD1 is a possible D gene (6 bases). The CDR3 contains 13 residues. V dropped 5 bases and J dropped 10 bases, with 17 bases sitting between them. CDR1 SNHLY and CDR2 FYNNEI come from the germline V gene. The DNA for the CDR3 is TGTGCCAGCAGTACACAGGGAGCGGATGACTACACCTTC. This gives the protein CASSTQGADDYTF.

The chain uses TRBV6-4 and TRBJ2-1, with 9 bases that match TRBD2. V was clipped by 0 bases and J by 4 bases; unmatched bases: 4. The CDR3 runs to 16 residues. Germline V gives CDR1 MRHNA, CDR2 SNTAGT. CDR3 DNA sequence: TGTGCCAGCAGTGACTCGGCTAGCGGGGATTACAATGAGCAGTTCTTC. Translating gives CASSDSASGDYNEQFF.

The chain employs TRBV27 and TRBJ1-2; D is ambiguous. Trimming shortened V by 5 bases and J by 5 bases, and 9 bases separated the two germline ends. The CDR3 loop spans 12 amino acids. The germline gives CDR1 MNHEY, CDR2 SMNVEV (reference sequence). The CDR3 region is CASSGGLYGYTF. The CDR3 DNA reads TGTGCCAGCAGTGGAGGACTGTATGGCTACACCTTC.

The genes are TRBV18 and TRBJ1-5, with 8 bases fitting TRBD1. The germline CDR1 and CDR2 sequences are KGHSH and LQKENI. Trimming at V came to 6 bases and at J to 4 bases, leaving 5 bases not matched to a gene. This CDR3 region has 14 residues. CDR3 sequence: CASSERQGNQPQHF. For the CDR3, the DNA is TGTGCCAGCTCGGAGAGACAGGGGAATCAGCCCCAGCATTTT. The full variable domain, its missing parts supplied by reference TRBV18 and TRBJ1-5, is NAGVMQNPRHLVRRRGQEARLRCSPMKGHSHVYWYRQLPEEGLKFMVYLQKENIIDESGMPKERFSAEFPKEGPSILRIQQVVRGDSAAYFCASSERQGNQPQHFGDGTRLSIL.